This T cell receptor beta chain was documented in a study of monozygotic twins with inflammatory bowel disease. Study-wide points: Support was absent for any single strong signal or clonotype linked to IBD. IBD patients displayed reduced TCRbeta diversity (inverse Simpson) when set against healthy co-twins. IBD patients shared fewer clonotypes with other individuals than healthy twins, especially patients with disease activity signs.

The V gene's germline CDR1 is SGHRS and CDR2 YFSETQ. This CDR3 comprises 14 residues. Notes on this clonotype: Its matching antigen is unknown.

TCRdb processed the 5' RACE reads again and assigns one entry to each CDR3 protein, with no DNA. The table for this sample gives just over 300,000 distinct CDR3 sequences. The sequence was obtained from a human donor with ulcerative colitis or Crohn's disease, or a healthy co-twin of an affected twin (not recorded which). Sequencing was carried out using blood. The chain is built from TRBV5-1 and TRBJ2-7; TCRdb picks TRBD1, but there is no DNA to check that call. CDR3 sequence: CASSSGGAVHEQYF.